This TCR beta chain was observed in a study of long-term antiretroviral therapy in people with HIV. CDR3 length equals 11 residues. The germline V gene encodes CDR1 GTSNPN and CDR2 SVGIG (reference sequence). Researchers ran immunoSEQ v3.0 at survey level. The protocol was immunoSEQ multiplex PCR, while the TCRdb copy is restricted to in-frame clones and leaves out a portion. The sample gives 23,000 or so clones, over 75% of which show up once; around 5% is in the top ten. Sequenced material: unsorted PBMCs, taken 0.3 years after starting antiretroviral therapy. The V call is TRBV30, the J call TRBJ1-1, with TRBD1 as a possible D gene (5 bases). The TCR comes from a man in his forties or fifties with HIV. CDR3 region: CGGERNTEAFF. The CDR3 DNA is TGTGGGGGCGAACGGAACACTGAAGCTTTCTTT.